A single T cell receptor (beta chain) is shown here with its context. Its antigen is currently unknown. The data were taken from a study of human CD8 memory T cell subsets. A UMI-labeled 5' RACE approach was the method that produced the TCR beta libraries. Authors' analysis steps: Per TCR beta library, functional CDR3 beta clonotypes numbered about 2,700 to 20,000. TCRdb reprocessed the 5' RACE reads and reports one entry per CDR3 protein, with no DNA. For this entry, the V and J calls and clone size follow TCRdb and not the study's own pipeline. The listing contains approximately 11,000 distinct CDR3 sequences. Study results and limitations: The sequencing covered T cell receptor beta chains alone. Similar levels of high diversity, measured as normalized Shannon-Wiener diversity, were found in stem-like memory and precursor exhausted T cells, which was not the case for effector memory cells.

CDR1 is DFQATT and CDR2 is SNEGSKA in the germline V gene (reference sequence). This CDR3 region has 14 residues. The sequence derives from a human donor in good health. This chain connects TRBV20-1 to TRBJ1-5; the TCRdb call, TRBD1, lacks DNA for checking. The source material was CD8+ T cells from PBMCs. CDR3: CSARSGKSNQPQHF.